The TCR beta chain under discussion was sequenced for a study of blood T cell repertoires in COVID-19. Study context: Sites in the United States, Italy and Spain provided acute and convalescent COVID-19 samples.

This CDR3 is 13 amino acids long. Trimming stripped 6 bases from V and 4 bases from J, with 12 bases between. Germline values: CDR1 MDHEN, CDR2 SYDVKM. In the original analysis: Reference gene primer amplification yielded estimated nucleated cell counts. Sequencing was performed with immunoSEQ multiplex PCR; in TCRdb, only in-frame clones are kept and a portion is missing. The V and J calls and clone size are taken from that table; D and trimming were inferred from the DNA. This table has around 300,000 clones, around 90% appearing once. Sequenced input: peripheral blood. The chain uses TRBV28 and TRBJ1-2; the D gene is possibly TRBD1 (6 bases). The origin of this receptor is a woman aged 25 to 39 with COVID-19, enrolled during active disease. This chain's CDR3 is CASRRQVVYGYTF. CDR3 DNA sequence: TGTGCCAGCAGGAGACAGGTGGTCTATGGCTACACCTTC.